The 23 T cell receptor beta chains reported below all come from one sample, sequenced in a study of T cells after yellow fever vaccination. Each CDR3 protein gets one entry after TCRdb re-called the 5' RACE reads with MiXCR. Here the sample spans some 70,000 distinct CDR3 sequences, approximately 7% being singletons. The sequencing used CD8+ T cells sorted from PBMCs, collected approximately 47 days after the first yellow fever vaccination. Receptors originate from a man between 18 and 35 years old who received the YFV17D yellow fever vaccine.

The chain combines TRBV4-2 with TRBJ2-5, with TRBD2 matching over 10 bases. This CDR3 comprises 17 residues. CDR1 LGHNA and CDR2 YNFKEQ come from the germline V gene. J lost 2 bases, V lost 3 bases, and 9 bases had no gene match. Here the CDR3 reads CASSQWTSGHTQETQYF. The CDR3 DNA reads TGTGCCAGCAGCCAGTGGACTAGCGGTCATACTCAAGAGACCCAGTACTTC.

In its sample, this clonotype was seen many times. The DNA of the CDR3 is TGCAGCGTTGATTTCCCAGGCAAAAACATTCAGTACTTC. It translates to CSVDFPGKNIQYF. This chain connects TRBV29-1 to TRBJ2-4; D ambiguous. Trimming cost V 3 bases and J 3 bases, with 9 bases left between them. The germline V gene has CDR1 SQVTM and CDR2 ANQGSEA. This CDR3 has 13 amino acids.

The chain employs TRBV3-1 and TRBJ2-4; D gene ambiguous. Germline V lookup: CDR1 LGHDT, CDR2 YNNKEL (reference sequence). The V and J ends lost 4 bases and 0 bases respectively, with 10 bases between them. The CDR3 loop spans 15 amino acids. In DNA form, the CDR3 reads TGTGCCAGCAGCCCCTATACTGAAGCCAAAAACATTCAGTACTTC. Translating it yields CASSPYTEAKNIQYF.

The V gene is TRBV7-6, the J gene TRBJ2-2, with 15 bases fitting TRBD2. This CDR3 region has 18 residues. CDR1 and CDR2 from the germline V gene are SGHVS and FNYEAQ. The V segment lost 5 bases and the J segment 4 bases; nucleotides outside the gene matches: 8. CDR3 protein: CASSRTSGGALGTGELFF. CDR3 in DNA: TGTGCCAGCAGCCGGACTAGCGGGGGGGCGCTGGGCACCGGGGAGCTGTTTTTT.

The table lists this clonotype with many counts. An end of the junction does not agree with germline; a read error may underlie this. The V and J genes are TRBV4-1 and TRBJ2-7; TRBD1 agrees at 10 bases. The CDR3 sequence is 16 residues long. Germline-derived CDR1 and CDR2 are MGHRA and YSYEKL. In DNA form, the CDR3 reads TGCGCCAGCAGCAAAGAACCGGGACAGGGGAGATACGAGCAGTACTTC. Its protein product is CASSKEPGQGRYEQYF.

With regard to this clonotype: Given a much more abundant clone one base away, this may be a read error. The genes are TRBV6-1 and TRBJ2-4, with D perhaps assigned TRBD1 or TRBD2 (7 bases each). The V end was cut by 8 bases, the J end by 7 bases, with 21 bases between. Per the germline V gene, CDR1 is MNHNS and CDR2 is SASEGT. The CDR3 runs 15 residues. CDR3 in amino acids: CASLGGAGGNNIQYF. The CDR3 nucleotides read TGTGCCAGCCTTGGGGGGGCAGGGGGGAACAACATTCAGTACTTC.

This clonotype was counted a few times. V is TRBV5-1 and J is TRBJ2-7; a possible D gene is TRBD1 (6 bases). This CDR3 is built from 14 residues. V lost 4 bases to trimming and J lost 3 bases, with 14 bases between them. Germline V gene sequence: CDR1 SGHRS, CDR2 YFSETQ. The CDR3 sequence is CASSAPGHNYEQYF. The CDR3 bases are TGCGCCAGCAGCGCACCGGGACACAACTACGAGCAGTACTTC.

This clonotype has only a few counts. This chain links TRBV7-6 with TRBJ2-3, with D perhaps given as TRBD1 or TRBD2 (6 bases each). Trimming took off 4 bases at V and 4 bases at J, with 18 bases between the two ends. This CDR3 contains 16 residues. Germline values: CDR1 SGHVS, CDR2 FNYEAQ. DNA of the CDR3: TGTGCCAGCAGCTACTCCGGGACTTCAGGGGCAGATACGCAGTATTTT. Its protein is CASSYSGTSGADTQYF. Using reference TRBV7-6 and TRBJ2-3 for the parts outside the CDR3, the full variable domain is GAGVSQSPRYKVTKRGQDVALRCDPISGHVSLYWYRQALGQGPEFLTYFNYEAQQDKSGLPNDRFSAERPEGSISTLTIQRTEQRDSAMYRCASSYSGTSGADTQYFGPGTRLTVL.

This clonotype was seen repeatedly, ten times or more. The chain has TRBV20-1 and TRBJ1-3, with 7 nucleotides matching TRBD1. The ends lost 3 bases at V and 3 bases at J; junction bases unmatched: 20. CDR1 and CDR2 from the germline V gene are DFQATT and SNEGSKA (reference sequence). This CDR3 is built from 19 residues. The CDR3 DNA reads TGCAGTGCTAGGGCTTGGGGAGGGGGCGGTAGAATAGATGGAAACACCATATATTTT. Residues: CSARAWGGGGRIDGNTIYF.

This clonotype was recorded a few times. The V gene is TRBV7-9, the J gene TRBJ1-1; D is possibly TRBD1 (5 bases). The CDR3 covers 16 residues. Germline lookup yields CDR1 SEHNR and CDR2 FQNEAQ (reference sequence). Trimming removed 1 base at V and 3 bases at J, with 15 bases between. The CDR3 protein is CASSLGGPLSDTEAFF. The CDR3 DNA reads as TGTGCCAGCAGCTTAGGGGGCCCTTTATCGGACACTGAAGCTTTCTTT.

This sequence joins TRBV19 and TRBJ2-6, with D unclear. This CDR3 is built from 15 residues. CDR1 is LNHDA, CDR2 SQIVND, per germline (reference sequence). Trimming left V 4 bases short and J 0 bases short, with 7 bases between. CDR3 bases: TGTGCCAGTAGTACAGCCCTCTCTGGGGCCAACGTCCTGACTTTC. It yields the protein CASSTALSGANVLTF.

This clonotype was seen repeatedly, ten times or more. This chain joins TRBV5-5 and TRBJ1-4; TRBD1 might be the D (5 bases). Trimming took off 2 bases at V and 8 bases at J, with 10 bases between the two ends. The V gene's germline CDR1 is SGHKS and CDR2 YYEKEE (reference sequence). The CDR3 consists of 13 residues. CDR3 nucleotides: TGTGCCAGCAGCTTCCCAGGGAACGAAAAACTGTTTTTT. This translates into CASSFPGNEKLFF.

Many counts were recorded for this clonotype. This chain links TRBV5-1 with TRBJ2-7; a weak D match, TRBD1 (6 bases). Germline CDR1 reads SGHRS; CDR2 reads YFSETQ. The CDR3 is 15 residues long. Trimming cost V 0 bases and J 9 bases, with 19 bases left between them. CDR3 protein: CASSLVTGTQGGQYF. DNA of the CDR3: TGCGCCAGCAGCTTGGTCACAGGGACCCAAGGCGGGCAGTACTTC.

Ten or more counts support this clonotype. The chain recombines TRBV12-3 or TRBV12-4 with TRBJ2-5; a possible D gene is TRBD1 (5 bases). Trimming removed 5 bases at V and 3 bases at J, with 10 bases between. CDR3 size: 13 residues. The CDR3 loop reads CASSPGREETQYF. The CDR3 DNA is TGTGCCAGCAGTCCCGGCAGGGAAGAGACCCAGTACTTC.

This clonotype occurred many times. The CDR3 sequence: CASRRTGPEQFF. CDR3 in DNA: TGTGCCAGCAGACGGACAGGGCCCGAGCAGTTCTTC. The chain carries TRBV7-9 and TRBJ2-1; 8 bases are a match to TRBD1. After removal of 6 bases from V and 10 bases from J, the junction contained 5 bases not matched to a gene. In germline, CDR1 is SEHNR, CDR2 FQNEAQ (reference sequence). The CDR3 totals 12 residues.

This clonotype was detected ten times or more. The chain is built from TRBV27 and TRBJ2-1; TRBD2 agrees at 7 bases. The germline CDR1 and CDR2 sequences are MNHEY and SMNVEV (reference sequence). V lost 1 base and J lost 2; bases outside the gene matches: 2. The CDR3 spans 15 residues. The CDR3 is CASSLWGGAYNEQFF. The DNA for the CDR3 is TGTGCCAGCAGTTTATGGGGGGGTGCCTACAATGAGCAGTTCTTC.

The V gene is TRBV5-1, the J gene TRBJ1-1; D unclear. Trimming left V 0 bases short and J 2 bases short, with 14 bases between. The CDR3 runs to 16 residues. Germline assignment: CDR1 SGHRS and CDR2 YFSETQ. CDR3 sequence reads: CASSLERPAFNTEAFF. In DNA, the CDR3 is TGCGCCAGCAGCTTGGAACGACCCGCCTTCAACACTGAAGCTTTCTTT.

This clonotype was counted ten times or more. The chain's CDR3 is CASSYRDREDEQYF. In DNA, the CDR3 is TGTGCCAGCAGCTACCGGGACAGGGAAGACGAGCAGTACTTC. The J gene is TRBJ2-7, the V gene TRBV7-9, with 9 bases identical to TRBD1. J lost 5 bases, V lost 4 bases, and 6 bases had no gene match. This CDR3 contains 14 residues. Germline V gives CDR1 SEHNR, CDR2 FQNEAQ (reference sequence).

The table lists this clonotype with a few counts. The CDR3 DNA reads as TGCAGCGTTGAAAGGGGCCTAGCGGGGGGGCTCGGCACAGATACGCAGTATTTT. The encoded protein is CSVERGLAGGLGTDTQYF. The V gene is TRBV29-1, the J gene TRBJ2-3, with 12 positions matching TRBD2. CDR1 is SQVTM, CDR2 ANQGSEA, per germline. Trimming took 2 bases from V and 1 from J; bases not matched to a gene: 10. The CDR3 has 18 amino acids.

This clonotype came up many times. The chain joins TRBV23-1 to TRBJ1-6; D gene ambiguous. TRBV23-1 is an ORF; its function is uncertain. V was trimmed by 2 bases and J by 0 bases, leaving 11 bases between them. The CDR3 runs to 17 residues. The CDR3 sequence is CASSQEAASSYNSPLHF. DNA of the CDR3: TGCGCCAGCAGTCAAGAGGCAGCCAGCTCCTATAATTCACCCCTCCACTTT.

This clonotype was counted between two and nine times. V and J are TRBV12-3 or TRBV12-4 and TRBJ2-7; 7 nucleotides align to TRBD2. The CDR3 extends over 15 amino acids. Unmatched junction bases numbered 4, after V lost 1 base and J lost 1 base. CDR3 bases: TGTGCCAGCAGTTTAGGCGGGGGATCATCCTACGAGCAGTACTTC. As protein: CASSLGGGSSYEQYF.

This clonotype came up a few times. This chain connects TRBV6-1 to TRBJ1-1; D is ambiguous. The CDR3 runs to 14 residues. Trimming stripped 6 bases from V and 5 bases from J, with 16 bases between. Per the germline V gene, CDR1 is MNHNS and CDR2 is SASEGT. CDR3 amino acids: CASSRKEGYTEAFF. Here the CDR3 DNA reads TGTGCCAGCAGCCGGAAGGAGGGTTATACTGAAGCTTTCTTT.

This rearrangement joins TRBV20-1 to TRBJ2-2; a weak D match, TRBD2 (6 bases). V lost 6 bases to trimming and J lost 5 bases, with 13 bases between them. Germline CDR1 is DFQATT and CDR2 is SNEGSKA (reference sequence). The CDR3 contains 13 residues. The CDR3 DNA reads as TGCAGTGCCAGGACTACTGATACCGGGGAGCTGTTTTTT. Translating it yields CSARTTDTGELFF.